The entry that follows covers one TCR beta chain sequence. This specimen comes from a study of blood T cell repertoires in COVID-19. Whole-study context: Samples of COVID-19 (acute and convalescent) were obtained from the United States, Italy and Spain.

The data were produced by immunoSEQ multiplex PCR, yet TCRdb's version contains in-frame clones alone and is incomplete. The sample holds around 310,000 clones, about 88% seen once. The CDR3 spans 12 residues. The germline V gene has CDR1 SQVTM and CDR2 ANQGSEA. Trimming took off 6 bases at V and 2 bases at J, with 8 bases between the two ends. The receptor comes from a woman aged 55-70 years with acute or convalescent COVID-19. The sequencing sample was made of peripheral blood. The chain joins TRBV29-1 to TRBJ1-3, with D possibly being TRBD1 (5 bases). CDR3 sequence: CSVPGTGNTIYF. The CDR3 region has the DNA TGCAGCGTCCCAGGGACTGGAAACACCATATATTTT.